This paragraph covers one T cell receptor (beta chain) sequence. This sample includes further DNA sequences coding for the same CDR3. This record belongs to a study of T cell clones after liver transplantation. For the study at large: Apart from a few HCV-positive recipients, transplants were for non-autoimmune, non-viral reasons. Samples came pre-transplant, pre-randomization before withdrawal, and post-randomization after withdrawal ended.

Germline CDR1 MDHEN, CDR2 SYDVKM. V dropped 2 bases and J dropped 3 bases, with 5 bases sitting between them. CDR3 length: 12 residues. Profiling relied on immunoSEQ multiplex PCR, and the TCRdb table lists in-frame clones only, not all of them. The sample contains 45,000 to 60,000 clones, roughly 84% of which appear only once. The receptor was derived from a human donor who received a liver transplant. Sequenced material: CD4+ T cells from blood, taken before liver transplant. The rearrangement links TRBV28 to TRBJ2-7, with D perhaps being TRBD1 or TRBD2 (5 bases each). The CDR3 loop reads CASSLGGYEQYF. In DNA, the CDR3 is TGTGCCAGCAGTTTAGGGGGCTACGAGCAGTACTTC.